Included here is one TCR beta chain sequence, with context. The antigen is not known. The assay was immunoSEQ multiplex PCR, and TCRdb's table has in-frame clones only and misses some. The sample lists more than 40,000 clones, approximately 91% seen once, with about 7.2% in the top ten. The sample comes from a study of radiotherapy plus CTLA-4 blockade in lung cancer. Study results and caveats: Radiotherapy was combined with ipilimumab, and tumor-derived TCR clones then expanded in blood.

The germline CDR1 and CDR2 sequences are MGHRA and YSYEKL. The V gene lost 4 bases and the J gene lost 1 base, with 8 bases spanning the gap. The CDR3 consists of 15 residues. The rearrangement joins TRBV4-1 to TRBJ1-6; D uncertain. The sequences come from peripheral blood, collected from a patient treated with radiotherapy plus ipilimumab. The TCR comes from a human donor with non-small cell lung cancer whose response to radiotherapy plus ipilimumab could not be evaluated. Here the CDR3 DNA reads TGCGCCAGCAGCCTGAGGGTATCCTATAATTCACCCCTCCACTTT. Its translation: CASSLRVSYNSPLHF.